The sequence of this TCR beta chain was determined in a study of PD-L1 blockade in urothelial cancer. The data were produced by immunoSEQ multiplex PCR, yet TCRdb's version contains in-frame clones alone and is incomplete. The sample lists 70,000 to 75,000 clones, about 88% occurring once. Trimming cost V 3 bases and J 8 bases, with 13 bases left between them. This CDR3 spans 13 amino acids. Germline CDR1 reads SGHRS; CDR2 reads YFSETQ. The receptor was isolated from a man in his sixties with urothelial cancer. The rearrangement links TRBV5-1 to TRBJ2-3; TRBD2 might be the D (6 bases). Sequenced material: PBMCs, taken around atezolizumab (anti-PD-L1) treatment. CDR3 bases: TGCGCCAGCAGCTCTCGACCGGAGGGTACGCAGTATTTT. It is translated as CASSSRPEGTQYF.